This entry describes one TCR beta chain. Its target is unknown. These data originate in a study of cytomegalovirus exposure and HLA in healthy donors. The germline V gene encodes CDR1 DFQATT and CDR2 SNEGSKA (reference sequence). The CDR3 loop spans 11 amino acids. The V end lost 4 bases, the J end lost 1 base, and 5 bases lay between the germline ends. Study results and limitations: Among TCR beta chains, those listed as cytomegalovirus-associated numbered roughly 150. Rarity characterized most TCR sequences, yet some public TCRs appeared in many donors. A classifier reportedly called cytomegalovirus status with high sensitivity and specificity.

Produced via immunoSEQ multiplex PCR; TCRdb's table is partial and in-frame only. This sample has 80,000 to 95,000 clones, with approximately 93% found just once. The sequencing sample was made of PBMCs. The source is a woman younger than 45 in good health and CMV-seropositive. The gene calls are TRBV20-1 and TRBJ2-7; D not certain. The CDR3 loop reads CSATSSYEQYF. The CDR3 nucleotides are TGCAGTGCTACCTCGTCCTACGAGCAGTACTTC.